Presented here are 29 T cell receptor beta chains from one specimen sequenced in a study of immune cell composition in non-small cell lung cancer. Normal lung sampling was at least 3 cm from the tumour, as distant as possible. The repertoire was sequenced with immunoSEQ multiplex PCR; TCRdb's copy has only in-frame clones and lacks some. The repertoire includes 7,500 to 10,000 clones, around 77% of them detected once, and 13% sits in the top ten. The sequencing sample was made of non-adjacent lung tissue. These receptors all come from a human donor with non-small cell lung cancer.

V is TRBV28 and J is TRBJ1-1; D gene uncertain. This CDR3 has 15 amino acids. Germline V CDR1 and CDR2: MDHEN, SYDVKM. Trimming took 5 bases from V and 3 from J, leaving 16 bases between them. CDR3: CASSPSSRRDTEAFF. CDR3 DNA: TGTGCCAGCAGTCCGTCGTCGCGCCGGGACACTGAAGCTTTCTTT. The whole variable domain, filled in from reference TRBV28 and TRBJ1-1, reads DVKVTQSSRYLVKRTGEKVFLECVQDMDHENMFWYRQDPGLGLRLIYFSYDVKMKEKGDIPEGYSVSREKKERFSLILESASTNQTSMYLCASSPSSRRDTEAFFGQGTRLTVV.

This chain links TRBV7-6 with TRBJ1-1; D is uncertain. Germline loops: CDR1 SGHVS, CDR2 FNYEAQ. This CDR3 has 13 amino acids. V was cut by 5 bases and J by 1 base, with 8 bases left in between. The CDR3 bases are TGTGCCAGCAGCCCCCCAAGGAACACTGAAGCTTTCTTT. This encodes CASSPPRNTEAFF. The variable domain in full, with the rest retrieved from reference TRBV7-6 and TRBJ1-1, is GAGVSQSPRYKVTKRGQDVALRCDPISGHVSLYWYRQALGQGPEFLTYFNYEAQQDKSGLPNDRFSAERPEGSISTLTIQRTEQRDSAMYRCASSPPRNTEAFFGQGTRLTVV.

The table lists this clone with a count of one. The chain carries TRBV14 and TRBJ1-3; D gene uncertain. Germline lookup yields CDR1 SGHDN and CDR2 FVKESK. The CDR3 has 16 amino acids. V lost 4 bases and J 0 bases, leaving 13 bases between the germline ends. The DNA of the CDR3 is TGTGCCAGCAGCCTCATGGGAATCCACTCTGGAAACACCATATATTTT. It yields the protein CASSLMGIHSGNTIYF.

The genes are TRBV10-2 and TRBJ2-3; 7 bases line up with TRBD1. V dropped 2 bases and J dropped 4; count of bases not matched to a gene: 6. From germline, CDR1 is WSHSY and CDR2 SAAADI. There are 15 residues in the CDR3. The CDR3 sequence is CASSEPRQGADTQYF. The CDR3 coding sequence is TGCGCCAGCAGTGAGCCTAGACAGGGAGCAGATACGCAGTATTTT.

The chain employs TRBV5-6 and TRBJ1-2; D perhaps matches TRBD1 (5 bases). V gave up 3 bases and J gave up 3 bases, with 15 bases separating them. Germline V gene lookup returns CDR1 SGHDT and CDR2 YYEEEE. This CDR3 is built from 15 residues. CDR3 sequence (DNA): TGTGCCAGCAGCTGGAGGGGCAGGGAACACTATGGCTACACCTTC. This gives the protein CASSWRGREHYGYTF.

This clone has only one observation. This chain joins TRBV4-3 and TRBJ1-2; D is ambiguous. The CDR3 consists of 13 residues. Trimming removed 2 bases at V and 6 bases at J, with 10 bases between. Germline CDR1 is LGHNA and CDR2 is YSLEER. The CDR3 DNA sequence: TGCGCCAGCAGCCAATCAGGTTGGCATGGCTACACCTTC. Protein: CASSQSGWHGYTF.

CDR3 protein: CASSKIGGMGTGGVEQYF. DNA for the CDR3: TGTGCCAGCTCTAAGATTGGGGGGATGGGGACAGGGGGCGTCGAGCAGTACTTC. V is TRBV7-8 and J is TRBJ2-7; TRBD1 agrees at 12 bases. This CDR3 has 18 residues. Germline lookup yields CDR1 SGHVS and CDR2 FQNEAQ. The J segment lost 6 bases and the V segment lost 8 bases, leaving 20 bases of the junction unmatched.

V gene TRBV5-5 combines with J gene TRBJ1-2, with TRBD1 as a possible D gene (5 bases). Germline V gene sequence: CDR1 SGHKS, CDR2 YYEKEE (reference sequence). The CDR3 contains 14 residues. The ends were cut back, 4 bases at V and 8 bases at J, with 18 bases in the middle. CDR3 loop: CASSLIPGAEGYTF. The CDR3 region has the DNA TGTGCCAGCAGCCTCATCCCCGGGGCGGAAGGCTACACCTTC.

V and J are TRBV21-1 and TRBJ2-3. TRBV21-1 is flagged as a pseudogene. This CDR3 comprises 15 residues. DNA of the CDR3: TGTGCCAGCAGCAAACGCAGGACCTGCACAGATACGCAGTATTTT. This sequence encodes CASSKRRTCTDTQYF.

CDR3 in amino acids: CASKMGQAYEQYF. The CDR3 coding sequence is TGTGCCAGCAAAATGGGACAGGCCTACGAGCAGTACTTC. The chain joins TRBV2 to TRBJ2-7; TRBD1 matches at 8 bases. Germline V gene sequence: CDR1 SNHLY, CDR2 FYNNEI. The J segment lost 2 bases and the V segment lost 7 bases, leaving 4 bases of the junction unmatched. This CDR3 comprises 13 residues.

V gene TRBV6-5 combines with J gene TRBJ1-2; D not certain. Germline V lookup: CDR1 MNHEY, CDR2 SVGAGI. Trimming cost V 7 bases and J 0 bases, with 15 bases left between them. The CDR3 runs to 15 residues. CDR3 amino acids: CASTPAESSNYGYTF. In DNA form, the CDR3 reads TGTGCCAGCACCCCGGCGGAATCTTCTAACTATGGCTACACCTTC.

The chain carries TRBV9 and TRBJ2-5; 12 bases align to TRBD2. The CDR3 runs 16 residues. Germline lookup yields CDR1 SGDLS and CDR2 YYNGEE. Trimming took 0 bases from V and 4 from J; bases not matched to a gene: 4. Here the CDR3 DNA reads TGTGCCAGCAGCGTAGGGACTAGCGGGATCGGAGAGACCCAGTACTTC. This gives the protein CASSVGTSGIGETQYF. The full variable domain, rest sourced from reference TRBV9 and TRBJ2-5, is DSGVTQTPKHLITATGQRVTLRCSPRSGDLSVYWYQQSLDQGLQFLIQYYNGEERAKGNILERFSAQQFPDLHSELNLSSLELGDSALYFCASSVGTSGIGETQYFGPGTRLLVL.

V and J are TRBV5-1 and TRBJ2-7, with D unclear. The ends were cut back, 0 bases at V and 0 bases at J, with 7 bases in the middle. The V gene's germline CDR1 is SGHRS and CDR2 YFSETQ. CDR3 length: 14 residues. This CDR3 is CASSLVGGSYEQYF. In DNA form, the CDR3 reads TGCGCCAGCAGCTTGGTGGGCGGCTCCTACGAGCAGTACTTC.

This clone is large in the sample. The chain recombines TRBV5-1 with TRBJ1-6; D is ambiguous. The germline CDR1 and CDR2 sequences are SGHRS and YFSETQ. This CDR3 has 15 amino acids. Deletions cut 0 bases from V and 6 bases from J, with 10 bases between. CDR3 in DNA: TGCGCCAGCAGCTTGGACGGGCGACTTAATTCACCCCTCCACTTT. As protein: CASSLDGRLNSPLHF.

The genes are TRBV19 and TRBJ1-1; D remains unclear. The CDR3 covers 11 residues. V was cut by 6 bases and J by 7 bases, with 9 bases left in between. Per germline, CDR1 LNHDA and CDR2 SQIVND (reference sequence). CDR3 in amino acids: CASRVDVEAFF. DNA of the CDR3: TGTGCCAGTAGGGTGGACGTTGAAGCTTTCTTT. The whole variable domain, remainder taken from reference TRBV19 and TRBJ1-1, is DGGITQSPKYLFRKEGQNVTLSCEQNLNHDAMYWYRQDPGQGLRLIYYSQIVNDFQKGDIAEGYSVSREKKESFPLTVTSAQKNPTAFYLCASRVDVEAFFGQGTRLTVV.

This CDR3 is CASSRGLAGTDTQYF. The CDR3 region has the DNA TGTGCCAGCAGCCGAGGACTAGCGGGCACAGATACGCAGTATTTT. The chain combines TRBV28 with TRBJ2-3, with 10 bases fitting TRBD2. Germline CDR1 reads MDHEN; CDR2 reads SYDVKM. The CDR3 contains 15 residues. Trimming cost V 6 bases and J 1 base; bases outside gene matches: 4.

The rearrangement uses TRBV5-8 and TRBJ1-6; D ambiguous. Germline V gene sequence: CDR1 SGHTS, CDR2 YDEGEE. V gave up 4 bases and J gave up 0 bases, with 17 bases separating them. This CDR3 is built from 18 residues. CDR3 in amino acids: CASSIRAARSSYNSPLHF. The CDR3 bases are TGTGCCAGCAGCATACGGGCCGCCAGGAGCTCCTATAATTCACCCCTCCACTTT.

The chain employs TRBV5-5 and TRBJ2-1; D uncertain. This CDR3 contains 11 residues. With 1 base removed from V and 6 bases from J, the gap between germline ends came to 2 bases. Germline assignment: CDR1 SGHKS and CDR2 YYEKEE (reference sequence). In DNA, the CDR3 is TGTGCCAGCAGCTTGATCAATGAGCAGTTCTTC. It codes for CASSLINEQFF.

The chain is built from TRBV6-5 and TRBJ1-1, with D tentatively TRBD1 (6 bases). Trimming cost V 2 bases and J 5 bases, with 12 bases left between them. CDR1 and CDR2 from the germline V gene are MNHEY and SVGAGI. This CDR3 is 14 amino acids long. DNA for the CDR3: TGTGCCAGCAGTTACGGGGGGCTTGGGACTGAAGCTTTCTTT. Encoded protein: CASSYGGLGTEAFF.

The chain joins TRBV18 to TRBJ1-5; TRBD1 is a possible D gene (6 bases). In germline, CDR1 is KGHSH, CDR2 LQKENI. The CDR3 is 18 residues long. Trimming took off 5 bases at V and 0 bases at J, with 20 bases between the two ends. This CDR3 is CASSALTGKLYSNQPQHF. The CDR3 nucleotides are TGTGCCAGCTCAGCCCTTACAGGGAAATTATATAGCAATCAGCCCCAGCATTTT. The full variable domain, completed using reference TRBV18 and TRBJ1-5, is NAGVMQNPRHLVRRRGQEARLRCSPMKGHSHVYWYRQLPEEGLKFMVYLQKENIIDESGMPKERFSAEFPKEGPSILRIQQVVRGDSAAYFCASSALTGKLYSNQPQHFGDGTRLSIL.

The chain employs TRBV27 and TRBJ2-7; no definite D call. The CDR3 spans 15 residues. Per germline, CDR1 MNHEY and CDR2 SMNVEV (reference sequence). V gave up 6 bases and J gave up 0 bases, with 15 bases separating them. CDR3 in amino acids: CASRATPLSSYEQYF. CDR3 nucleotides: TGTGCCAGCAGAGCGACTCCCTTGAGCTCCTACGAGCAGTACTTC.

This clone is a singleton in its sample. The V call is TRBV7-9, the J call TRBJ2-3, with D hard to call. The germline gives CDR1 SEHNR, CDR2 FQNEAQ (reference sequence). The CDR3 is made up of 15 amino acids. V lost 5 bases and J 0 bases, leaving 12 bases between the germline ends. The CDR3 DNA reads TGTGCCAGCAGCCAAACAAGTATTAGCACAGATACGCAGTATTTT. This sequence encodes CASSQTSISTDTQYF.

The chain links TRBV28 to TRBJ1-1; D is undetermined. The CDR3 is 18 residues long. V was shortened by 4 bases and J by 1 base, with 22 bases between the two germline ends. In germline, CDR1 is MDHEN, CDR2 SYDVKM. The CDR3 DNA reads as TGTGCCAGCAGTTCTGACTTCCTTCAGGAGGGTTGGAACACTGAAGCTTTCTTT. Translated: CASSSDFLQEGWNTEAFF.

This rearrangement joins TRBV7-8 to TRBJ1-3; D gene uncertain. The CDR3 runs to 16 residues. Trimming took off 1 base at V and 4 bases at J, with 14 bases between the two ends. Germline CDR1 SGHVS, CDR2 FQNEAQ. CDR3 region: CASSLGNPNLGNTIYF. The CDR3 nucleotides read TGTGCCAGCAGCTTAGGGAACCCTAATCTCGGAAACACCATATATTTT. The full variable domain, its missing parts supplied by reference TRBV7-8 and TRBJ1-3, is GAGVSQSPRYKVAKRGQDVALRCDPISGHVSLFWYQQALGQGPEFLTYFQNEAQLDKSGLPSDRFFAERPEGSVSTLKIQRTQQEDSAVYLCASSLGNPNLGNTIYFGEGSWLTVV.

The chain recombines TRBV29-1 with TRBJ2-4; TRBD2 agrees at 11 bases. Germline V gene data show CDR1 as SQVTM and CDR2 as ANQGSEA. This CDR3 has 12 amino acids. V shed 7 bases, J shed 6 bases, and the junction held 2 bases outside the gene matches. Here the CDR3 reads CSAGTSGNIQYF. For the CDR3, the DNA is TGCAGCGCGGGGACTAGCGGAAACATTCAGTACTTC.

J is TRBJ2-3 and V is TRBV9; TRBD2 is a possible D gene (7 bases). The V end was cut by 0 bases, the J end by 6 bases, with 29 bases between. This CDR3 spans 20 amino acids. CDR1 and CDR2 (germline): SGDLS, YYNGEE. The chain's CDR3 is CASSVEGGGAGRLSPDTQYF. CDR3 in DNA: TGTGCCAGCAGCGTAGAGGGAGGGGGGGCTGGGAGACTTAGTCCCGATACGCAGTATTTT.

The chain links TRBV7-8 to TRBJ1-2; D perhaps matches TRBD1 (5 bases). Between the trimmed V and J ends, which lost 5 bases and 1 base, there was a span of 17 bases. CDR3 size: 16 residues. CDR1 SGHVS and CDR2 FQNEAQ come from the germline V gene. The CDR3 coding sequence is TGTGCCAGCAGCAGTACCGGGACCGATCTTAACTATGGCTACACCTTC. Amino acid sequence: CASSSTGTDLNYGYTF.

This chain links TRBV27 with TRBJ2-2; D assignment may be TRBD1 or TRBD2 (5 bases each). Germline CDR1 MNHEY, CDR2 SMNVEV (reference sequence). The CDR3 extends over 15 amino acids. V dropped 5 bases and J dropped 6 bases, with 16 bases sitting between them. CDR3 coding DNA: TGTGCCAGCAGTCCCGGGGTAGCCAGGGCCGGGGAGCTGTTTTTT. Protein product: CASSPGVARAGELFF.

This clone came up once. The J gene is TRBJ2-3, the V gene TRBV5-4, with TRBD2 matching over 13 bases. The CDR3 loop spans 17 amino acids. Trimming removed 3 bases from V and 2 bases from J; junction bases left unmatched: 6. Germline assignment: CDR1 SGHNT and CDR2 YYREEE (reference sequence). For the CDR3, the DNA is TGTGCCAGCAGCTCCGGACTAGCGGGGGACATCACAGATACGCAGTATTTT. It translates to CASSSGLAGDITDTQYF.